The source of this TCR beta chain is a study of blood T cell repertoires in COVID-19. TCRdb's copy holds only in-frame clones and misses some; the assay was immunoSEQ multiplex PCR. The table lists tens of thousands of clones, roughly 90% of them singletons. The CDR3 spans 15 residues. Germline lookup yields CDR1 SGDLS and CDR2 YYNGEE. Trimming took 3 bases from V and 0 from J, leaving 10 bases between them. The specimen sequenced was peripheral blood. This receptor was taken from a man in his 60s with COVID-19, enrolled during active disease. The chain employs TRBV9 and TRBJ1-3, with D hard to call. This chain's CDR3 is CASSAGPDSGNTIYF. DNA for the CDR3: TGTGCCAGCAGCGCGGGTCCCGACTCTGGAAACACCATATATTTT.